This note documents a single T cell receptor beta chain sequence. Generated by immunoSEQ multiplex PCR, the TCRdb table keeps only in-frame clones and is missing some. Of around 68,000 clones in the sample, around 92% were seen once. The CDR3 contains 12 residues. With 4 bases removed from V and 8 bases from J, the gap between germline ends came to 11 bases. CDR1 is MNHNS, CDR2 SASEGT, per germline. The data are from a study of T cell changes during pregnancy in multiple sclerosis. The TCR comes from a female donor in good health, enrolled as a control in a pregnancy study. The sequencing used peripheral blood, collected in the third trimester of pregnancy. The chain joins TRBV6-1 to TRBJ1-2, with D hard to call. The CDR3 loop reads CASSVYGGGYTF. The CDR3 bases are TGTGCCAGCAGTGTCTACGGAGGCGGCTACACCTTC.